Below are 27 T cell receptor beta chains sequenced from a single sample in a study of cytomegalovirus exposure and HLA in healthy donors (dated by TCRdb to 2015 to 2018). Libraries were constructed by the immunoSEQ multiplex PCR assay. TCRdb carries this immuneACCESS record with in-frame sequences only. Its versions omit some clonotypes, under half of them owing to an unresolved V gene in the studies checked, with the rest unexplained. This sample gives 150,000 or so clones in total; 80% to 90% of them show up just once. The ten most abundant clones make up around 9% of the sample. The sequenced material came from PBMCs. These receptor sequences come from a woman under 30 in good health and CMV-seropositive.

The gene calls are TRBV7-2 and TRBJ1-4; a possible D gene is TRBD1 (6 bases). This CDR3 is built from 15 residues. CDR1 is SGHTA, CDR2 FQGNSA, per germline. V lost 7 bases to trimming and J lost 5 bases, with 17 bases between them. The CDR3, as DNA: TGTGCCAGCACCAACACCGGGAGGGGGAATGAAAAACTGTTTTTT. Translation: CASTNTGRGNEKLFF.

This chain connects TRBV7-2 to TRBJ2-5; 7 nucleotides line up with TRBD1. Trimming at V came to 4 bases and at J to 5 bases, leaving 4 bases not matched to a gene. The CDR3 has 13 amino acids. CDR1 is SGHTA and CDR2 is FQGNSA in the germline V gene. Here the CDR3 reads CASSSTGSETQYF. For the CDR3, the DNA is TGTGCCAGCAGCTCGACAGGGTCGGAGACCCAGTACTTC.

The V call is TRBV30, the J call TRBJ1-4; maybe TRBD1 (6 bases). This CDR3 is 13 amino acids long. The germline V and J ends were trimmed by 7 bases and 8 bases, with 17 bases remaining between them. CDR1 GTSNPN and CDR2 SVGIG come from the germline V gene (reference sequence). This CDR3 reads CASADSLEEKLFF. CDR3 nucleotides: TGTGCCTCCGCGGACAGCCTTGAAGAAAAACTGTTTTTT.

This sequence joins TRBV10-3 and TRBJ2-6; 10 nucleotides align to TRBD1. J was trimmed by 1 base and V by 4 bases; bases with no gene match: 10. Germline values: CDR1 ENHRY, CDR2 SYGVKD. The CDR3 is 19 residues long. The CDR3 DNA sequence: TGTGCCATCAGTGCGGTCCTACGGGACAGGGGATCTGGGGCCAACGTCCTGACTTTC. Amino acids: CAISAVLRDRGSGANVLTF.

This rearrangement joins TRBV7-6 to TRBJ2-7, with D tentatively TRBD2 (5 bases). Per the germline V gene, CDR1 is SGHVS and CDR2 is FNYEAQ. V was pared by 0 bases and J by 6 bases, with 9 bases between. CDR3 length: 13 residues. CDR3 DNA sequence: TGTGCCAGCAGCTTAGCGGGTGAGGGCGAGCAGTACTTC. The encoded protein is CASSLAGEGEQYF.

This chain joins TRBV4-1 and TRBJ1-1; 7 positions match TRBD1. The J segment lost 1 base and the V segment lost 3 bases, leaving 5 bases of the junction unmatched. The CDR3 covers 15 residues. From germline, CDR1 is MGHRA and CDR2 YSYEKL. The CDR3 here is CASSHPGTANTEAFF. The CDR3, as DNA: TGCGCCAGCAGCCACCCCGGGACAGCGAACACTGAAGCTTTCTTT.

The chain recombines TRBV14 with TRBJ2-5; tentative D call: TRBD1 (6 bases). The V gene lost 4 bases and the J gene lost 2 bases, with 8 bases spanning the gap. Germline V gene data show CDR1 as SGHDN and CDR2 as FVKESK. CDR3 size: 13 residues. CDR3 sequence reads: CASSPGQQETQYF. The CDR3 nucleotides are TGTGCCAGCAGCCCAGGACAGCAAGAGACCCAGTACTTC.

The chain uses TRBV2 and TRBJ2-5; 15 nucleotides match TRBD2. CDR1 and CDR2 (germline): SNHLY, FYNNEI. V shed 5 bases, J shed 5 bases, and the junction held 12 bases outside the gene matches. CDR3 length: 18 amino acids. CDR3 nucleotides: TGTGCCAGCAGTATTGCCGAGGGGACTAGCGGGGGGCCCGAGACCCAGTACTTC. Protein sequence: CASSIAEGTSGGPETQYF.

The genes are TRBV11-2 and TRBJ1-1; TRBD1 is a possible D gene (5 bases). Germline CDR1 and CDR2: SGHAT and FQNNGV. V was shortened by 1 base and J by 4 bases, with 16 bases between the two germline ends. This CDR3 has 16 residues. CDR3 sequence reads: CASSLVYPGGGTEAFF. In DNA, the CDR3 is TGTGCCAGCAGCTTAGTTTACCCGGGGGGGGGCACTGAAGCTTTCTTT. The full variable domain, rest sourced from reference TRBV11-2 and TRBJ1-1, is EAGVAQSPRYKIIEKRQSVAFWCNPISGHATLYWYQQILGQGPKLLIQFQNNGVVDDSQLPKDRFSAERLKGVDSTLKIQPAKLEDSAVYLCASSLVYPGGGTEAFFGQGTRLTVV.

The chain couples TRBV7-9 to TRBJ2-1; 7 bases fit TRBD2. The germline CDR1 and CDR2 sequences are SEHNR and FQNEAQ (reference sequence). The junction had 7 bases not matched to a gene; V was cut back by 5 bases and J by 3 bases. The CDR3 is 15 amino acids. CDR3 sequence: CASSLLGGGYNEQFF. The CDR3 DNA reads as TGTGCCAGCAGCCTACTGGGCGGGGGCTACAATGAGCAGTTCTTC. The whole variable domain, filled in from reference TRBV7-9 and TRBJ2-1, reads DTGVSQNPRHKITKRGQNVTFRCDPISEHNRLYWYRQTLGQGPEFLTYFQNEAQLEKSRLLSDRFSAERPKGSFSTLEIQRTEQGDSAMYLCASSLLGGGYNEQFFGPGTRLTVL.

The chain links TRBV6-1 to TRBJ1-1, with D tentatively TRBD1 (5 bases). V dropped 5 bases and J dropped 4 bases, with 17 bases sitting between them. This CDR3 region has 15 residues. Germline CDR1 and CDR2: MNHNS and SASEGT. The CDR3 protein is CASSSVGPGPTEAFF. The CDR3 DNA follows: TGTGCCAGCAGTTCGGTCGGTCCAGGGCCCACTGAAGCTTTCTTT.

The CDR3 is CASSLVPEPGNTIYF. DNA of the CDR3: TGTGCCAGCAGCTTAGTTCCGGAGCCTGGAAACACCATATATTTT. The chain is built from TRBV7-2 and TRBJ1-3; D is uncertain. Trimming shortened V by 1 base and J by 2 bases, and 9 bases separated the two germline ends. The CDR3 sequence is 15 residues long. The germline gives CDR1 SGHTA, CDR2 FQGNSA.

The J gene is TRBJ2-3, the V gene TRBV7-6; 7 bases map to TRBD2. The germline V gene has CDR1 SGHVS and CDR2 FNYEAQ. The CDR3 contains 17 residues. V shed 5 bases and J 0 bases; nucleotides not matched to a gene: 11. CDR3 sequence (DNA): TGTGCCAGCAGCCCTAGGGGAGCGGGGCAAAGCACAGATACGCAGTATTTT. It specifies CASSPRGAGQSTDTQYF.

V and J are TRBV5-1 and TRBJ2-7; 11 bases fit TRBD2. This CDR3 is 17 amino acids long. Germline V gives CDR1 SGHRS, CDR2 YFSETQ. V shed 2 bases and J 6 bases; nucleotides not matched to a gene: 13. The CDR3 protein is CASSFVPSGGTAGEQYF. CDR3 bases: TGCGCCAGCAGCTTTGTCCCTAGCGGGGGGACGGCGGGCGAGCAGTACTTC.

The V and J genes are TRBV5-5 and TRBJ1-1; D might be TRBD1 (5 bases). The germline V gene encodes CDR1 SGHKS and CDR2 YYEKEE (reference sequence). The CDR3 is 14 residues long. The V gene lost 4 bases and the J gene lost 3 bases, with 13 bases spanning the gap. The CDR3 DNA reads as TGTGCCAGCAGCCTTAGGTGGGGGGACACTGAAGCTTTCTTT. The encoded protein is CASSLRWGDTEAFF.

The V call is TRBV18, the J call TRBJ1-3; 7 bases agree with TRBD1. The V and J ends lost 3 bases and 0 bases, in that order; junction bases with no gene match: 5. Germline lookup yields CDR1 KGHSH and CDR2 LQKENI. The CDR3 is 16 residues long. The CDR3 region is CASSPLDRISGNTIYF. As DNA, the CDR3 is TGTGCCAGCTCACCCCTGGACAGGATCTCTGGAAACACCATATATTTT.

The CDR3 nucleotides are TGTGCCAGCAGTACGACAGGAAATGAAAAACTGTTTTTT. This gives the protein CASSTTGNEKLFF. The chain combines TRBV7-8 with TRBJ1-4; a possible D gene is TRBD1 (6 bases). V shed 6 bases and J shed 5 bases, with 10 bases lying between them. This CDR3 is 13 amino acids long. Germline V gene sequence: CDR1 SGHVS, CDR2 FQNEAQ.

The chain employs TRBV9 and TRBJ2-2; D might be TRBD2 (6 bases). Per the germline V gene, CDR1 is SGDLS and CDR2 is YYNGEE. The V gene lost 3 bases and the J gene lost 1 base, with 13 bases spanning the gap. The CDR3 runs 16 residues. DNA of the CDR3: TGTGCCAGCAGCGGGAGCGGGCCGAAGAACACCGGGGAGCTGTTTTTT. Amino acid sequence: CASSGSGPKNTGELFF.

The genes are TRBV7-2 and TRBJ1-1, with D hard to call. The CDR3 sequence is 13 residues long. The V end lost 4 bases, the J end lost 0 bases, and 6 bases lay between the germline ends. Germline V lookup: CDR1 SGHTA, CDR2 FQGNSA. The CDR3 DNA follows: TGTGCCAGCAGCTATTCCATGAACACTGAAGCTTTCTTT. This sequence encodes CASSYSMNTEAFF.

The chain combines TRBV6-1 with TRBJ1-2; the D is unclear. Between the trimmed V and J ends, which lost 6 bases and 3 bases, there was a span of 11 bases. This CDR3 comprises 13 residues. Germline V gene lookup returns CDR1 MNHNS and CDR2 SASEGT. CDR3 region: CASRPTEYYGYTF. The CDR3 region has the DNA TGTGCCAGCAGACCCACAGAGTACTATGGCTACACCTTC.

The chain combines TRBV28 with TRBJ1-2; D not resolved. V was clipped by 2 bases and J by 0 bases, with 7 bases between them. The germline CDR1 and CDR2 sequences are MDHEN and SYDVKM. The CDR3 is made up of 14 amino acids. The CDR3 spells CASSLVSANYGYTF. CDR3 coding DNA: TGTGCCAGCAGTTTAGTTTCGGCTAACTATGGCTACACCTTC.

This clone was observed a few times. This rearrangement joins TRBV27 to TRBJ2-7; D is possibly TRBD2 (6 bases). The germline V and J ends were trimmed by 5 bases and 7 bases, with 12 bases remaining between them. The CDR3 runs 12 residues. Germline CDR1 MNHEY, CDR2 SMNVEV (reference sequence). CDR3 residues: CASSLAGREQYF. In nucleotides, the CDR3 is TGTGCCAGCAGTCTGGCGGGGAGGGAGCAGTACTTC.

The chain links TRBV6-1 to TRBJ1-1, with 7 bases lining up with TRBD1. The CDR3 consists of 14 residues. Germline lookup yields CDR1 MNHNS and CDR2 SASEGT. The J segment lost 4 bases and the V segment lost 7 bases, leaving 9 bases of the junction unmatched. CDR3 protein: CASTRGQGGTEAFF. The CDR3 nucleotides read TGTGCCAGCACCAGAGGGCAGGGGGGCACTGAAGCTTTCTTT.

The V and J genes are TRBV6-1 and TRBJ1-3; 8 bases align to TRBD1. Germline V gene data show CDR1 as MNHNS and CDR2 as SASEGT. The junction had 5 bases not matched to a gene; V was cut back by 2 bases and J by 2 bases. CDR3 length: 16 amino acids. The CDR3 DNA reads TGTGCCAGCAGTGAACAGGCAGGGGGCACTGGAAACACCATATATTTT. This gives the protein CASSEQAGGTGNTIYF.

V usage is TRBV7-2 and J usage is TRBJ1-2, with 7 bases that match TRBD1. Germline V lookup: CDR1 SGHTA, CDR2 FQGNSA. This CDR3 has 15 amino acids. J lost 6 bases, V lost 1 base, and 8 bases had no gene match. The CDR3 protein is CASSLVRGPGDGYTF. The CDR3 nucleotides read TGTGCCAGCAGCTTAGTTAGGGGGCCGGGGGATGGCTACACCTTC. Full variable domain (outside the CDR3, taken from reference TRBV7-2 and TRBJ1-2): GAGVSQSPSNKVTEKGKDVELRCDPISGHTALYWYRQSLGQGLEFLIYFQGNSAPDKSGLPSDRFSAERTGGSVSTLTIQRTQQEDSAVYLCASSLVRGPGDGYTFGSGTRLTVV.

The chain has TRBV6-1 and TRBJ2-6; TRBD1 agrees at 9 bases. The CDR3 consists of 15 residues. The V gene end was trimmed by 8 bases and the J gene end by 3 bases; junction bases not matched to a gene: 5. Looked up from germline, CDR1 is MNHNS and CDR2 is SASEGT. CDR3 sequence reads: CASGTGGSGANVLTF. In DNA, the CDR3 is TGTGCCAGCGGAACAGGGGGCAGTGGGGCCAACGTCCTGACTTTC.

The chain combines TRBV18 with TRBJ1-1; D unclear. This CDR3 contains 13 residues. Germline loops: CDR1 KGHSH, CDR2 LQKENI. The ends were cut back, 5 bases at V and 4 bases at J, with 11 bases in the middle. CDR3 sequence reads: CASSYATSTEAFF. The CDR3 nucleotides are TGTGCCAGCTCATACGCTACCTCCACTGAAGCTTTCTTT.